The clone carrying this T cell receptor beta chain was observed at least ten times. Trimming stripped 6 bases from V and 2 bases from J, with 15 bases between. The CDR3 extends over 14 amino acids. Germline CDR1 is SQVTM and CDR2 is ANQGSEA. The source of the sample is a study of early T cells in non-severe SARS-CoV-2 infection. Unique molecular identifiers were added to individual cDNA molecules. TCRdb re-derived calls from the 5' RACE reads in MiXCR, one entry per CDR3 protein. The data hold tens of thousands of distinct CDR3 sequences, with approximately 13% observed a single time. This rearrangement joins TRBV29-1 to TRBJ2-3; D is perhaps TRBD2 (6 bases). Sequences were obtained from whole blood. The receptor was isolated from an adult who was a healthcare worker with PCR-confirmed SARS-CoV-2 infection or an uninfected control (not recorded which). The DNA of the CDR3 is TGCAGCGTGGGCCTCGGGAGCGCCACAGATACGCAGTATTTT. This sequence encodes CSVGLGSATDTQYF.